This T cell receptor (beta chain) came from a study of T cell repertoires in cytomegalovirus infection. Study overall: Recently identified HLA-C-restricted CMV epitopes were among the peptides used. Indications came from public TCR beta signatures; they pointed to CMV infection and to a matching HLA type. General study findings and limits: HLA-C-restricted CMV clonotypes gave the most frequent clonotype in two of eight donors. Cumulative public TCR beta family frequency identified carriers of CMV plus the relevant HLA.

TCRdb independently ran MiXCR on the reads; one entry per CDR3 protein. The sample has some 800,000 distinct CDR3 sequences; approximately 32% are singletons. Comment on this clonotype: The antigen is unknown.

The CDR3 covers 17 residues. The junction had 5 bases not matched to a gene; V was cut back by 2 bases and J by 2 bases. Per the germline V gene, CDR1 is SGHVS and CDR2 is FNYEAQ. The chain couples TRBV7-6 to TRBJ1-6, with TRBD1 identical over 8 bases. The input for sequencing was cultured CD8+ T cells from PBMCs, taken from culture after CMV antigen stimulation. This receptor was identified in a human donor in good health (CMV status not recorded). Some clones in this sample may be carry-over from other donors' samples. CDR3 nucleotides: TGTGCCAGCAGCTTACAGTCAGGGGGCACCTATAATTCACCCCTCCACTTT. It yields the protein CASSLQSGGTYNSPLHF.